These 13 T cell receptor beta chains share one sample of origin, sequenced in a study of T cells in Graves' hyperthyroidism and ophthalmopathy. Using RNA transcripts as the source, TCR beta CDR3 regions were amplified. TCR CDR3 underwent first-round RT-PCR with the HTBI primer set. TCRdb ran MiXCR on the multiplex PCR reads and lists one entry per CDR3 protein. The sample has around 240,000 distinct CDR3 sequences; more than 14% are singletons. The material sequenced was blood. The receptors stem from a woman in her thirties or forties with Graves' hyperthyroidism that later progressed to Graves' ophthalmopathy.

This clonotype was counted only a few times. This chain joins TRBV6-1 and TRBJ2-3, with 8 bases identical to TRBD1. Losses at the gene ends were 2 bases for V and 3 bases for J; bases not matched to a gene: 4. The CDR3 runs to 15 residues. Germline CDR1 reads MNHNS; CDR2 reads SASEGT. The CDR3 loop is CASSEITGGTDTQYF. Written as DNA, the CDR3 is TGTGCCAGCAGTGAAATTACAGGGGGAACAGATACGCAGTATTTT.

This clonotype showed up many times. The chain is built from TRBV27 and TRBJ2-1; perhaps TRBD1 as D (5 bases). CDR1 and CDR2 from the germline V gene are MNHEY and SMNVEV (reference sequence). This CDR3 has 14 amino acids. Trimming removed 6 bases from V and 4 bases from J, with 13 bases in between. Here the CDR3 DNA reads TGTGCCAGCAGAGACGGTGGACAATACAATGAGCAGTTCTTC. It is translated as CASRDGGQYNEQFF.

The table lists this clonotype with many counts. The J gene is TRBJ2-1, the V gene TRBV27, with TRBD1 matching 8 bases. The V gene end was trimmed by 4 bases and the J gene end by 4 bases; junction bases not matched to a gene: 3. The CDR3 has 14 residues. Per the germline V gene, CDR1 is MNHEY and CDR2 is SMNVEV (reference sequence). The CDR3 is CASSSGTGYNEQFF. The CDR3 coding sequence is TGTGCCAGCAGTTCGGGGACAGGTTACAATGAGCAGTTCTTC.

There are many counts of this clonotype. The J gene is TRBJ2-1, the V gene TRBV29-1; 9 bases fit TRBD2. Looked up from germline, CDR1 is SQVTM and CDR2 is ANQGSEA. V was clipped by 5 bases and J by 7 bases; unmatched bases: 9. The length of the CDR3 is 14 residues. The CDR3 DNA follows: TGCAGCGTTTGGCGGGAGGGCCAAATTAATGAGCAGTTCTTC. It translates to CSVWREGQINEQFF.

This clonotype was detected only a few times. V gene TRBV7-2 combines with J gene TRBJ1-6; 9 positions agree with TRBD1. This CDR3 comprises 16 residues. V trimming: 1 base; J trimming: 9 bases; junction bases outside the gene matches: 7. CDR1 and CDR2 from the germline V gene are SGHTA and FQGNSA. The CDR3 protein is CASSLEQGALASPLHF. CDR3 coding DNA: TGTGCCAGCAGCTTAGAACAGGGGGCTTTAGCTTCACCCCTCCACTTT.

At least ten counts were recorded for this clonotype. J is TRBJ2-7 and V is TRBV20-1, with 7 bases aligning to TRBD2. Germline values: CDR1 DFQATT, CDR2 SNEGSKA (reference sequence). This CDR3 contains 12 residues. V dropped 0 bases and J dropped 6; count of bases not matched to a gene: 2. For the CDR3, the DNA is TGCAGTGCTAGAGAGCGGGAGTCCGAGCAGTACTTC. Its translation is CSARERESEQYF.

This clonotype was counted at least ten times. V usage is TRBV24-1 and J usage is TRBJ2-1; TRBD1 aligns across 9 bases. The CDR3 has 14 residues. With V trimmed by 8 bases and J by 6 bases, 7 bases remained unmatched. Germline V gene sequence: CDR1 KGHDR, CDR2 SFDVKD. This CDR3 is CATMDRGPSNEQFF. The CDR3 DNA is TGTGCCACCATGGACAGGGGCCCATCCAATGAGCAGTTCTTC.

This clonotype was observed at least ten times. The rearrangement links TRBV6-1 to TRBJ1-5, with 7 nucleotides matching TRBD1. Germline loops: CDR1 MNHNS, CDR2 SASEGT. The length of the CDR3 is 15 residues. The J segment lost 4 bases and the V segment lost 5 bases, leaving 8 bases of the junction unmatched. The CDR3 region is CASSPWGQNNQPQHF. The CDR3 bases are TGTGCCAGCAGTCCATGGGGACAGAATAATCAGCCCCAGCATTTT.

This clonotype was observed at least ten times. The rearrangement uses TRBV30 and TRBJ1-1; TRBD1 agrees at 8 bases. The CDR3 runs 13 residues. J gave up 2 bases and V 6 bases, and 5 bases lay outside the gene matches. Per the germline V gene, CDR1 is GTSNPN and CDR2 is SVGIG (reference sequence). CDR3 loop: CACTGGDNTEAFF. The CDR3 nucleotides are TGTGCCTGTACAGGGGGTGATAACACTGAAGCTTTCTTT.

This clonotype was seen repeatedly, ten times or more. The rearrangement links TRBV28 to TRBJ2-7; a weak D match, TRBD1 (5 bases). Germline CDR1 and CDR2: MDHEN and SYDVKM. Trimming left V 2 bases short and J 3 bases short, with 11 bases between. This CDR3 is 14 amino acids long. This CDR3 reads CASSLRAGIYEQYF. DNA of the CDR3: TGTGCCAGCAGTTTACGGGCAGGGATCTACGAGCAGTACTTC.

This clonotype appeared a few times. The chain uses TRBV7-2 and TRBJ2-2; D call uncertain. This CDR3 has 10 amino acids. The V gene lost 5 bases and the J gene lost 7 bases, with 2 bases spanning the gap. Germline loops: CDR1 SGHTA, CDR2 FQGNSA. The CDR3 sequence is CASSDGELFF. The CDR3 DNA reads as TGTGCCAGCAGCGACGGGGAGCTGTTTTTT.

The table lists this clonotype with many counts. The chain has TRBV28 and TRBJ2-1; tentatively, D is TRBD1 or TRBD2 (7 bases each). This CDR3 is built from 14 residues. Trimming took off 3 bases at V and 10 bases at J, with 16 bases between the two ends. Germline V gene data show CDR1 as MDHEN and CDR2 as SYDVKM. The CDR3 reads CASSFGGGGWEQFF. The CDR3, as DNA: TGTGCCAGCAGTTTTGGGGGAGGGGGCTGGGAGCAGTTCTTC.

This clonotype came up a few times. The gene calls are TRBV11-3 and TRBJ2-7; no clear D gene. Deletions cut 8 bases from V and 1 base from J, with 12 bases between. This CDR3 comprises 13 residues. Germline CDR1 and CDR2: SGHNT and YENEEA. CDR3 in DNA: TGTGCCAGCGGCCAAAGGGCTTCCTACGAGCAGTACTTC. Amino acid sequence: CASGQRASYEQYF. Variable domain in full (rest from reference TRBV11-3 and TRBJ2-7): EAGVVQSPRYKIIEKKQPVAFWCNPISGHNTLYWYLQNLGQGPELLIRYENEEAVDDSQLPKDRFSAERLKGVDSTLKIQPAELGDSAVYLCASGQRASYEQYFGPGTRLTVT.